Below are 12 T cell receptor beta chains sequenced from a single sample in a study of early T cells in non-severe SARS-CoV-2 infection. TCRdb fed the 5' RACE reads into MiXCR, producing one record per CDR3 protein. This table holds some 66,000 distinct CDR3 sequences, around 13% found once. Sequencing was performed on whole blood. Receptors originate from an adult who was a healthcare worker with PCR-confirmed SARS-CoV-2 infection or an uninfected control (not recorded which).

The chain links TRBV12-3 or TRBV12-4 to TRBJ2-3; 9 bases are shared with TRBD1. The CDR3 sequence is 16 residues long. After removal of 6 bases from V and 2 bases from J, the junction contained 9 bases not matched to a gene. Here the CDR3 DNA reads TGTGCCAGCAGCCGCACGACAGGGGGTCTCACAGATACGCAGTATTTT. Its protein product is CASSRTTGGLTDTQYF.

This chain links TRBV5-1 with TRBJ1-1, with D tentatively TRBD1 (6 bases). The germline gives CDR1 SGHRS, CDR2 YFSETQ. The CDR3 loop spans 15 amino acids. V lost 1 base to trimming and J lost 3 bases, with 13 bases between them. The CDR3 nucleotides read TGCGCCAGCAGCTTGTTAGGGCCAGGGGACACTGAAGCTTTCTTT. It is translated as CASSLLGPGDTEAFF.

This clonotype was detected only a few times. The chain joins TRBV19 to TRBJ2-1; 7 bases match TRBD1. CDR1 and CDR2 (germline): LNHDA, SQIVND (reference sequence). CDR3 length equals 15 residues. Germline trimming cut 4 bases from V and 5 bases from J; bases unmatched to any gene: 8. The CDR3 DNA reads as TGTGCCAGTAGTACCCACACAGGGGTGGACAATGAGCAGTTCTTC. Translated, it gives CASSTHTGVDNEQFF.

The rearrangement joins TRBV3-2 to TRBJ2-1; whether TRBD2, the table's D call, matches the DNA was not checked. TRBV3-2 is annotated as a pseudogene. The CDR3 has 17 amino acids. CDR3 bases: TGTGCCAGCAGCGTTAGCGGGAGGAAGGGGTCCTACAATGAGCAGTTCTTC. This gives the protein CASSVSGRKGSYNEQFF.

CDR3 bases: TGCGCCAGCAGCACAGGAGACGAGCAGTACTTC. This codes for CASSTGDEQYF. The rearrangement links TRBV5-1 to TRBJ2-7; D might be TRBD1 (5 bases). V dropped 4 bases and J dropped 5 bases, with 7 bases sitting between them. The CDR3 runs 11 residues. Germline loops: CDR1 SGHRS, CDR2 YFSETQ.

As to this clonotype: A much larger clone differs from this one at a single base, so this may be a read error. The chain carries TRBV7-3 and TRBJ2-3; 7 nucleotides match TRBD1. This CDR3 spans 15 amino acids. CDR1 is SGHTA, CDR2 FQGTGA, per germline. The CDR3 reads CAGSLQGSSTDTQYF. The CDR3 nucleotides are TGTGCCGGCAGCTTACAGGGGTCTAGCACAGATACGCAGTATTTT.

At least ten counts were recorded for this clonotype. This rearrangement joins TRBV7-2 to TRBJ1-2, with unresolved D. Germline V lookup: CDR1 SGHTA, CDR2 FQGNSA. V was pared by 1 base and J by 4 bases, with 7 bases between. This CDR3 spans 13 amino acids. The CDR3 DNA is TGTGCCAGCAGCTTAGACCCAGGCTATGGCTACACCTTC. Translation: CASSLDPGYGYTF.

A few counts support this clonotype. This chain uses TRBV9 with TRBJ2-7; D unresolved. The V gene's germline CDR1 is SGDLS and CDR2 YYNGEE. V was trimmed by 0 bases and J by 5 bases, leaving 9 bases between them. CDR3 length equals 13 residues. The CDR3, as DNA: TGTGCCAGCAGCGTAGGCTGGGGAAACGAGCAGTACTTC. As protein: CASSVGWGNEQYF.

Here the CDR3 DNA reads TGCAGCGTAGCCCCGTGGGGTAGTGAGCAGTTCTTC. Translation gives CSVAPWGSEQFF. This chain links TRBV29-1 with TRBJ2-1; D is ambiguous. In germline, CDR1 is SQVTM, CDR2 ANQGSEA. The CDR3 is 12 residues long. Trimming cost V 6 bases and J 9 bases, with 15 bases left between them.

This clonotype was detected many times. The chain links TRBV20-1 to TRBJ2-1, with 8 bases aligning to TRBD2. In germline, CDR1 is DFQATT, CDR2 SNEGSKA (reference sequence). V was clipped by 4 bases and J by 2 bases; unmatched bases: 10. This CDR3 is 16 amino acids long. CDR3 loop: CSATLAGRLPYNEQFF. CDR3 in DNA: TGCAGTGCTACGTTAGCGGGACGACTACCCTACAATGAGCAGTTCTTC.

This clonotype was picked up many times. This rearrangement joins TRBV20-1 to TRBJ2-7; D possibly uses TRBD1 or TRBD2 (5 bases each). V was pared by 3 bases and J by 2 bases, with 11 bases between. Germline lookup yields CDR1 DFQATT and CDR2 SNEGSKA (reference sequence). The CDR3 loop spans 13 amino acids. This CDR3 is CSARGDRPYEQYF. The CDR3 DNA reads TGCAGTGCTAGGGGGGACCGCCCCTACGAGCAGTACTTC.

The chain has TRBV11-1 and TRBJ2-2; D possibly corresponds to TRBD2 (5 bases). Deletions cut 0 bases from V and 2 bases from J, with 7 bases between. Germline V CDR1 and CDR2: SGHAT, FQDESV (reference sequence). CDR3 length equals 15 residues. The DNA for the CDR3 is TGTGCCAGCAGCTTAGCTAGCGTTAACACCGGGGAGCTGTTTTTT. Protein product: CASSLASVNTGELFF. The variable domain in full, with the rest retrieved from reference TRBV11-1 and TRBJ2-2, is EAEVAQSPRYKITEKSQAVAFWCDPISGHATLYWYRQILGQGPELLVQFQDESVVDDSQLPKDRFSAERLKGVDSTLKIQPAELGDSAMYLCASSLASVNTGELFFGEGSRLTVL.